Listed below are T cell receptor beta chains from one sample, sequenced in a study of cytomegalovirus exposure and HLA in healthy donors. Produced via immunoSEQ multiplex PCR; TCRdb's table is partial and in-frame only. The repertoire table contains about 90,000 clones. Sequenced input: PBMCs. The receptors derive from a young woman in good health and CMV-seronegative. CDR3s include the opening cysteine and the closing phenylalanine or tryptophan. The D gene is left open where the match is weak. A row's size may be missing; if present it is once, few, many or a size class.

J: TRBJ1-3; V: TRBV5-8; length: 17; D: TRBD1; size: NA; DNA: TGTGCCAGCAGCTCGCAACGACAGGGGGCCTCTGGAAACACCATATATTTT; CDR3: CASSSQRQGASGNTIYF
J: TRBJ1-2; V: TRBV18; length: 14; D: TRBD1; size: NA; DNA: TGTGCCAGCTCACCACCGCAGGGGGGCTATGGCTACACCTTC; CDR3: CASSPPQGGYGYTF
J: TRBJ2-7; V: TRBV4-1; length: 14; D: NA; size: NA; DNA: TGCGCCAGCAGCCCCCGGCAGGGCCCCTACGAGCAGTACTTC; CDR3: CASSPRQGPYEQYF
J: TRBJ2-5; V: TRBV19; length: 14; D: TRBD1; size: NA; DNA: TGTGCCAGTAGTAGGACAGGGACCATAGAGACCCAGTACTTC; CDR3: CASSRTGTIETQYF
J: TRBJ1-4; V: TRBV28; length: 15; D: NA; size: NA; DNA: TGTGCCAGCACCCCTGGAGGCCGCGCTAGGGAAAAACTGTTTTTT; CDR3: CASTPGGRAREKLFF
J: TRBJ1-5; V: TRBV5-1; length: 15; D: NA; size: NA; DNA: TGCGCCAGCAGCTTGGCGGCAGGGCGCGGTCAGCCCCAGCATTTT; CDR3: CASSLAAGRGQPQHF
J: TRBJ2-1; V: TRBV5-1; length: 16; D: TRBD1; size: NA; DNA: TGCGCCAGCAGCTTGGAGACAGGGGATGGAAACGCTGAGCAGTTCTTC; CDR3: CASSLETGDGNAEQFF
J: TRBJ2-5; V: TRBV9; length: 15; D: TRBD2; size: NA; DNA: TGTGCCAGCAGCGTAGCGGCGGGGGGGCAAGAGACCCAGTACTTC; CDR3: CASSVAAGGQETQYF
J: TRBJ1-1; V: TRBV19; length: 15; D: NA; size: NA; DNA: TGTGCCAGTAGCTACTGGTCGCAAATGAACACTGAAGCTTTCTTT; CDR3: CASSYWSQMNTEAFF
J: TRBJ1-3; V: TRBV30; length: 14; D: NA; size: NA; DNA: TGTGCCTGGAGTGTAAGCGGTCGCGGAAACACCATATATTTT; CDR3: CAWSVSGRGNTIYF
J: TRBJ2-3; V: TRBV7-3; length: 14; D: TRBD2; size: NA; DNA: TGTGCCAGCAGGTCGAAAGCGGGAACAGATACGCAGTATTTT; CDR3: CASRSKAGTDTQYF
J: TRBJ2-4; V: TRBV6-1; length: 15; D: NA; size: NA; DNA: TGTGCCAGCAGCAGGGTAAAGGTTGACAAAAACATTCAGTACTTC; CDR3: CASSRVKVDKNIQYF
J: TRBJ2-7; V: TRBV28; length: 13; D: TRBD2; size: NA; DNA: TGTGCCAGCAGTTTGGGACTAGCGCTCGAGCAGTACTTC; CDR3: CASSLGLALEQYF
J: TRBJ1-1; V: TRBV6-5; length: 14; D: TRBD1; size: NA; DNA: TGTGCCAGCAGTTACAGGACAGGGATCACTGAAGCTTTCTTT; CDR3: CASSYRTGITEAFF
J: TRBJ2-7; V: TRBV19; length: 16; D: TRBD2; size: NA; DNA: TGTGCCAGTAGCACCCCGCGTATCGCGGGAGGGTACGAGCAGTACTTC; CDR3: CASSTPRIAGGYEQYF
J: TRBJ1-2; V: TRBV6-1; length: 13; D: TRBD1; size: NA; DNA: TGTGCCAGCGGGGGACAGCTTAACTATGGCTACACCTTC; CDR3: CASGGQLNYGYTF
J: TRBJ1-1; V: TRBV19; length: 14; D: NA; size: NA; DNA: TGTGCCAGTAGACCCGGACAGACGAACACTGAAGCTTTCTTT; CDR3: CASRPGQTNTEAFF
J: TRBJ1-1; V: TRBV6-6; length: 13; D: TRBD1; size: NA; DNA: TGTGCCAGCAGTTGGGACAGGAACACTGAAGCTTTCTTT; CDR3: CASSWDRNTEAFF
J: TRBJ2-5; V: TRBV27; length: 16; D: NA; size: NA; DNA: TGTGCCAGCAGCCCCTTGAAGGGTCGAGGGCAAGAGACCCAGTACTTC; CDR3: CASSPLKGRGQETQYF
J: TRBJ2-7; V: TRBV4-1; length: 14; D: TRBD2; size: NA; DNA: TGCGCCAGCAGCCAAGACCGGGGGGCCTACGAGCAGTACTTC; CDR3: CASSQDRGAYEQYF
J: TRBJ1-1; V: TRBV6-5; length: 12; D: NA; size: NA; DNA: TGTGCCAGCAGTCCAGGGAACACTGAAGCTTTCTTT; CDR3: CASSPGNTEAFF
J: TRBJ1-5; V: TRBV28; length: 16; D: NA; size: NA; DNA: TGTGCCAGCAGTTTAGGGCCAGCTTATAGCAATCAGCCCCAGCATTTT; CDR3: CASSLGPAYSNQPQHF
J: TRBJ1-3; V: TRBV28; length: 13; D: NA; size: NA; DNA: TGTGCCAGCAGTCATAGCTCTGGAAACACCATATATTTT; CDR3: CASSHSSGNTIYF
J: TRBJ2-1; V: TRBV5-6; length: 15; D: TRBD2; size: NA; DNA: TGTGCCAGCAGCCAATCGCCGGGACTAAACAATGAGCAGTTCTTC; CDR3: CASSQSPGLNNEQFF
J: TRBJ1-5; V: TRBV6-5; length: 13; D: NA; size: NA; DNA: TGTGCCAGCAGTCCACTCGGGGGGCAGCCCCAGCATTTT; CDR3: CASSPLGGQPQHF
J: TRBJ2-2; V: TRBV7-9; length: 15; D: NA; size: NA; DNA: TGTGCCAGCAGCTCTCAGGGAAAGGGCACCGGGGAGCTGTTTTTT; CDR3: CASSSQGKGTGELFF
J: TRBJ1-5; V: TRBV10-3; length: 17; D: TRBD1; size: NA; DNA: TGTGCCATCAGTGAGCCCGGGACAGGACATAGCAATCAGCCCCAGCATTTT; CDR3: CAISEPGTGHSNQPQHF
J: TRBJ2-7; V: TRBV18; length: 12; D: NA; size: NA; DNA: TGTGCCAGCTCACCTACGGGGGACGAGCAGTACTTC; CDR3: CASSPTGDEQYF
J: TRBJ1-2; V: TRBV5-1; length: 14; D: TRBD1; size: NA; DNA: TGCGCCAGCAGCTTGGAGGGCAGGGGGCCTGGCTACACCTTC; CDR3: CASSLEGRGPGYTF
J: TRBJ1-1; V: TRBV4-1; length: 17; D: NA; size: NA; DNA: TGCGCCAGCAGCCACTTTGGAGGTCGGCAGACGAACACTGAAGCTTTCTTT; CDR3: CASSHFGGRQTNTEAFF
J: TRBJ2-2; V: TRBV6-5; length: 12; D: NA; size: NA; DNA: TGTGCCAGCAGAAACCCGGTCGGGGAGCTGTTTTTT; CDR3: CASRNPVGELFF
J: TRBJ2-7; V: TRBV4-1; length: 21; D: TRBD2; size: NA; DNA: TGCGCCAGCAGCCTGATGTGGGCCTTGGTCGGCCTAGCGGGATACTCCTACGAGCAGTACTTC; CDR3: CASSLMWALVGLAGYSYEQYF
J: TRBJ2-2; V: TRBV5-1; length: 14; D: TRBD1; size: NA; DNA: TGCGCCAGCAGCGAGGGGGCCGGGGCCGGGGAGCTGTTTTTT; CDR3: CASSEGAGAGELFF
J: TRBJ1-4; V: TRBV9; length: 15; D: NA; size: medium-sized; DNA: TGTGCCAGCAGCACCCTCGGGAGGGTGGGAGAAAAACTGTTTTTT; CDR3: CASSTLGRVGEKLFF
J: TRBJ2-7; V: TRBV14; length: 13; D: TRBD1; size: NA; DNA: TGTGCCAGCAGCCGACAGGGAACCTACGAGCAGTACTTC; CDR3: CASSRQGTYEQYF
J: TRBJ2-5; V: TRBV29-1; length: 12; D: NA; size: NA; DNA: TGCAGCGTTGAGGCGGGCCAAGAGACCCAGTACTTC; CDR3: CSVEAGQETQYF